A selection of T cell receptor beta chains follows, all from one sample in a study of Ad26.COV2.S vaccination and SARS-CoV-2 variants. Here immunoSEQ multiplex PCR was the method, and the copy in TCRdb shows in-frame clones only, minus some. This sample yields about 680,000 clones, of which roughly 90% are seen a single time; roughly 1.5% belongs to the top ten. This sample comprised peripheral blood, obtained in a trial of Ad26.COV2.S vaccine versus placebo. These receptors were collected from a person between 18 and 65 years old who received the Ad26.COV2.S COVID-19 vaccine or a placebo. Each CDR3 is given with its conserved first and last residue. D genes are given only for firm matches. Only some rows state a clone size, as once, few, many or a class for expanded clones.

14	TRBV7-9	NA	NA	TRBJ2-2	TGTGCCAGCAGCATATCCGGCGGGTCCGGGGAGCTGTTTTTT	CASSISGGSGELFF
13	TRBV2	NA	NA	TRBJ2-7	TGTGCCAGCATCCGGGACACCTCCTACGAGCAGTACTTC	CASIRDTSYEQYF
16	TRBV4-3	NA	NA	TRBJ1-4	TGCGCCAGCAGCCAAAACGCGGGGAAAAAGGACGAAAAACTGTTTTTT	CASSQNAGKKDEKLFF
14	TRBV3-1/TRBV3-2	TRBD1	few	TRBJ1-3	TGTGCCAGCAGCCCAGGGACAGCTGGAAACACCATATATTTT	CASSPGTAGNTIYF
15	TRBV7-9	NA	NA	TRBJ1-4	TGTGCCAGCAGCTTAGCTGGGTCAACTAATGAAAAACTGTTTTTT	CASSLAGSTNEKLFF
12	TRBV19	NA	NA	TRBJ1-5	TGTGCCAGTAGTATTTTGGGTCAGCCCCAGCATTTT	CASSILGQPQHF
13	TRBV10-3	NA	NA	TRBJ1-2	TGTGCCATCAGTGAGGAGGGGAACTATGGCTACACCTTC	CAISEEGNYGYTF
17	TRBV11-3	TRBD2	NA	TRBJ2-1	TGTGCCAGCAGCTTAGGCTCCCTAGCGGGGGGAGATAATGAGCAGTTCTTC	CASSLGSLAGGDNEQFF
15	TRBV9	NA	NA	TRBJ2-1	TGTGCCAGCAGCGTAGAGAGGGGCTCCTACAATGAGCAGTTCTTC	CASSVERGSYNEQFF
15	TRBV10-1	TRBD2	NA	TRBJ2-7	TGCGCCAGCAGTGTGTCGCGGGAGGGCCGCTACGAGCAGTACTTC	CASSVSREGRYEQYF
14	TRBV2	TRBD1	NA	TRBJ1-2	TGTGCCAGCAGTGAAGAACAGGGGGGATATGGCTACACCTTC	CASSEEQGGYGYTF
14	TRBV10-1	NA	once	TRBJ2-1	TGCGCCAGCAGTGAAGGGACCGACTACAATGAGCAGTTCTTC	CASSEGTDYNEQFF
16	TRBV18	TRBD1	NA	TRBJ2-2	TGTGCCAGCTCACCTATGGACAGGGGCAACACCGGGGAGCTGTTTTTT	CASSPMDRGNTGELFF
13	TRBV9	NA	NA	TRBJ2-7	TGTGCCAGCAGCGTAGCGCGGGGATCCGAGCAGTACTTC	CASSVARGSEQYF
16	TRBV5-1	TRBD1	NA	TRBJ2-1	TGCGCCAGCAGCTACAAAACAGGGGTTTTATTCAATGAGCAGTTCTTC	CASSYKTGVLFNEQFF
15	TRBV3-1/TRBV3-2	TRBD1	NA	TRBJ2-7	TGTGCCAGCAGCCAACCGACGGGACAGGGGAAGCGGGAGTACTTC	CASSQPTGQGKREYF
16	TRBV11-2	NA	NA	TRBJ2-5	TGTGCCAGCAGCTTAGCGGGTAGGGGACACCAAGAGACCCAGTACTTC	CASSLAGRGHQETQYF
13	TRBV10-3	NA	NA	TRBJ1-2	TGTGCCTCGGGGGCAGGGGTAAACTATGGCTACACCTTC	CASGAGVNYGYTF
15	TRBV6-6	TRBD1	once	TRBJ1-5	TGTGCCAGCAGTTACCCAGGACAGGGGGGACGGCCCCAGCATTTT	CASSYPGQGGRPQHF
15	TRBV15	NA	NA	TRBJ2-2	TGTGCCACCAGCAGGGACTCACGGAACACCGGGGAGCTGTTTTTT	CATSRDSRNTGELFF
15	TRBV10-3	NA	NA	TRBJ2-3	TGTGCCATCAGGGCCGCGCGAAGTGGAACAGATACGCAGTATTTT	CAIRAARSGTDTQYF
14	TRBV6-5	NA	NA	TRBJ2-1	TGTGCCAGCACTGCCCCCGGGGCCGTCTATGAGCAGTTCTTC	CASTAPGAVYEQFF
14	TRBV3-1/TRBV3-2	NA	NA	TRBJ2-3	TGTGCCAGCAGCCAAGCGGCCGGCGGAGATACGCAGTATTTT	CASSQAAGGDTQYF
16	TRBV25-1	TRBD1	once	TRBJ2-1	TGTGCCAGCAGTGGACGGGACAGGGGAGTCTACAATGAGCAGTTCTTC	CASSGRDRGVYNEQFF
16	TRBV7-6	TRBD1	NA	TRBJ1-3	TGTGCCAGCAGCCCCCTGACAGGGGCGTACGGAAACACCATATATTTT	CASSPLTGAYGNTIYF
16	TRBV18	TRBD2	NA	TRBJ2-1	TGTGCCAGCTCACCAGCAGTACTAGCGGGGGGCAATGAGCAGTTCTTC	CASSPAVLAGGNEQFF
16	TRBV15	TRBD2	NA	TRBJ2-5	TGTGCCACCAGCGGAAGACTAGCGGGAGAGGTAGAGACCCAGTACTTC	CATSGRLAGEVETQYF
15	TRBV27	NA	NA	TRBJ1-5	TGTGCCAGCAGTCCAACTGGAGGAAGCAATCAGCCCCAGCATTTT	CASSPTGGSNQPQHF
15	TRBV7-9	NA	NA	TRBJ1-3	TGTGCCAGCAGCGTCATGGGGGACTCTGGAAACACCATATATTTT	CASSVMGDSGNTIYF
14	TRBV2	TRBD2	NA	TRBJ2-1	TGTGCCAGCATCAGGACTAGCGGGGACAATGAGCAGTTCTTC	CASIRTSGDNEQFF
13	TRBV6-5	NA	NA	TRBJ1-4	TGTGCCAGCAGTTACAGCCAAGGTGGAAAACTGTTTTTT	CASSYSQGGKLFF
13	TRBV4-1	NA	NA	TRBJ2-4	TGCGCCAGCAGCCAAGATCCCGGCGGCATTCAGTACTTC	CASSQDPGGIQYF
15	TRBV15	TRBD1	NA	TRBJ1-2	TGTGCCACCAGCAGAGATGCGGGACAGATCTATGGCTACACCTTC	CATSRDAGQIYGYTF
14	TRBV19	NA	NA	TRBJ1-2	TGTGCCACTGGGACGACGGCGAACAACTATGGCTACACCTTC	CATGTTANNYGYTF
16	TRBV7-9	TRBD2	NA	TRBJ2-1	TGTGCCAGCAGCTTCCCGACTAGCGGGAAATACAATGAGCAGTTCTTC	CASSFPTSGKYNEQFF
15	TRBV6-5	NA	NA	TRBJ2-7	TGTGCCAGCAGTTACTCACAGGGCCAGAGAGACGAGCAGTACTTC	CASSYSQGQRDEQYF
14	TRBV6-2/TRBV6-3	NA	NA	TRBJ2-5	TGTGCCAGCAGTCATACCTCTATGGGGGAGACCCAGTACTTC	CASSHTSMGETQYF
15	TRBV27	TRBD2	NA	TRBJ2-5	TGTGCCAGCAGGCGGTGGGCGGGGGGACAAGAGACCCAGTACTTC	CASRRWAGGQETQYF
15	TRBV11-2	TRBD1	NA	TRBJ2-7	TGTGCCAGCAGCTTCCAGACAGGGGACTCCTACGAGCAGTACTTC	CASSFQTGDSYEQYF
16	TRBV28	NA	NA	TRBJ2-7	TGTGCCAGCAGTTTTACGCGATCCAGGGTTCCCTACGAGCAGTACTTC	CASSFTRSRVPYEQYF
16	TRBV2	NA	few	TRBJ2-2	TGTGCCAGGCGGACAGGGAGCGGGAGCGGCACCGGGGAGCTGTTTTTT	CARRTGSGSGTGELFF
12	TRBV29-1	NA	NA	TRBJ2-7	TGCAGCGTTGAAGATATGGAGTACGAGCAGTACTTC	CSVEDMEYEQYF
17	TRBV3-1/TRBV3-2	TRBD1	once	TRBJ1-6	TGTGCCAGCAGCCACCTAATAGGACAGGGGTATAATTCACCCCTCCACTTT	CASSHLIGQGYNSPLHF
13	TRBV24-1	NA	NA	TRBJ2-2	TGTGCCACCAGTGGGGGGCGGACCGGGGAGCTGTTTTTT	CATSGGRTGELFF
15	TRBV18	TRBD2	NA	TRBJ2-3	TGTGCCAGCTCACCACTGCGGGGGGCCGGAAATACGCAGTATTTT	CASSPLRGAGNTQYF
12	TRBV18	TRBD1	NA	TRBJ2-7	TGTGCCAGCTCCCACAGGGGCGGCGAGCAGTACTTC	CASSHRGGEQYF
14	TRBV9	NA	NA	TRBJ1-3	TGTGCCAGCAGCGGACAAATCTCTGGAAACACCATATATTTT	CASSGQISGNTIYF
14	TRBV29-1	TRBD1	NA	TRBJ2-5	TGCAGCGTTGGAAGAGGACAGGGGGCAGAGACCCAGTACTTC	CSVGRGQGAETQYF
14	TRBV5-4	NA	few	TRBJ1-1	TGTGCCAGCAGCTTGGGGCAGGCGAACACTGAAGCTTTCTTT	CASSLGQANTEAFF
15	TRBV4-2	NA	NA	TRBJ2-1	TGTGCCAGCAGCCAAGGTGGGGTAGCCTACAATGAGCAGTTCTTC	CASSQGGVAYNEQFF
12	TRBV12-3/TRBV12-4	NA	few	TRBJ1-1	TGTGCCAGCGGCTCCGGGCCCTTCATGGCTTTCTTT	CASGSGPFMAFF
14	TRBV27	TRBD1	NA	TRBJ2-2	TGTGCCAGCAGCGGACAGGAGAACACCGGGGAGCTGTTTTTT	CASSGQENTGELFF
15	TRBV19	NA	NA	TRBJ1-6	TGTGCCAGTAGTACTGTTCGGGACACCTTTTCACCCCTCCACTTT	CASSTVRDTFSPLHF
15	TRBV27	NA	NA	TRBJ1-6	TGTGCCAGCAGTTTTGCAGGCTGGAGTAATTCACCCCTCCACTTT	CASSFAGWSNSPLHF
19	TRBV24-1	TRBD2	NA	TRBJ2-3	TGTGCCACCAGTGATTTGCAAATCGAGGGCGGGAGGCCCTCAGATACGCAGTATTTT	CATSDLQIEGGRPSDTQYF